This is a list of T cell receptor beta chains from one sample in a study of OX40 agonist ivuxolimab in advanced cancers. TCRdb keeps only in-frame clones here, not all; method: immunoSEQ multiplex PCR. The profile shows 45,000 to 65,000 clones, roughly 87% of them singletons. The specimen was CD4+ or CD8+ T cells sorted from blood, collected in a trial of the OX40 agonist ivuxolimab. The receptors here all came from an adult with an advanced solid tumor such as melanoma, head and neck, liver or kidney cancer. The conserved cysteine and the conserved F or W are not part of the CDR3 here.

V gene	J gene	CDR3 protein
TRBV19	TRBJ1-5	ASSIWGYSNQPQH
TRBV4-1	TRBJ2-3	ASSQVEGLAGGNFGTDTQY
TRBV4-3	TRBJ2-7	ASSQDRLDSSYEQY
TRBV11-2	TRBJ1-1	ASSLARTGYTEAF
TRBV6-5	TRBJ2-7	ASSYSGTGYNEQY
TRBV28	TRBJ1-2	ASSIQQGPNLFRFNYGYT
TRBV9	TRBJ1-1	ASSVPGQGITEAF
TRBV10-3	TRBJ2-2	AIRGVAGELF
TRBV4-1	TRBJ1-6	ASSQAGGTYNSPLH
TRBV29-1	TRBJ1-1	SVEVEQLGEAF
TRBV9	TRBJ2-4	ASSVGGGEAKNIQY
TRBV5-1	TRBJ1-4	ASSLVIAARNEKLF
TRBV28	TRBJ1-5	ASRNELAQPQH
TRBV5-5	TRBJ1-4	ASSLFAREGEKLF
TRBV23-1	TRBJ1-5	ASPHRLEPQH
TRBV5-1	TRBJ2-1	ASSLSGNEQF
TRBV27	TRBJ1-3	ASSFGPGPISGNTIY
TRBV4-1	TRBJ2-1	ASSQVFPGDEQF
TRBV7-9	TRBJ2-1	ASSLTGTSGYNEQF
TRBV9	TRBJ2-5	ASSVGTSSQEETQY
TRBV11-3	TRBJ2-1	ASSLVGSGRSNEQF
TRBV19	TRBJ1-2	ASLTESRGYT
TRBV18	TRBJ2-1	ASSLTGDYNEQF
TRBV5-4	TRBJ2-7	ASSKTGEGYEQY